The next 28 T cell receptor beta chains were all read from a single sample in a study of blood T cell repertoires in COVID-19. Only in-frame clones appear in the TCRdb table, and some are missing; sequencing was by immunoSEQ multiplex PCR. The sample lists 350,000 or so clones, about nine tenths occurring once. The sequenced material came from peripheral blood. These receptors all stem from a woman in her fifties or sixties with COVID-19, enrolled during active disease.

The genes are TRBV27 and TRBJ2-2, with D perhaps TRBD1 (7 bases). Per germline, CDR1 MNHEY and CDR2 SMNVEV (reference sequence). V was cut by 4 bases and J by 0 bases, with 12 bases left in between. There are 16 residues in the CDR3. For the CDR3, the DNA is TGTGCCAGCAGTTCGGACAGGACTACGAACACCGGGGAGCTGTTTTTT. Amino acid sequence: CASSSDRTTNTGELFF.

In its sample, this clone was seen a few times. V usage is TRBV14 and J usage is TRBJ1-1; possible D gene TRBD1, 6 bases. The CDR3 runs to 17 residues. The V gene's germline CDR1 is SGHDN and CDR2 FVKESK. The V end was cut by 4 bases, the J end by 1 base, with 19 bases between. CDR3 sequence reads: CASSPILGGAENTEAFF. The DNA of the CDR3 is TGTGCCAGCAGCCCCATTTTGGGGGGGGCTGAGAACACTGAAGCTTTCTTT. The full variable domain, in which reference TRBV14 and TRBJ1-1 provide the parts outside the CDR3, is EAGVTQFPSHSVIEKGQTVTLRCDPISGHDNLYWYRRVMGKEIKFLLHFVKESKQDESGMPNNRFLAERTGGTYSTLKVQPAELEDSGVYFCASSPILGGAENTEAFFGQGTRLTVV.

The J gene is TRBJ1-1, the V gene TRBV20-1; 7 bases fit TRBD1. V lost 3 bases to trimming and J lost 0 bases; unmatched junction nucleotides: 16. This CDR3 is built from 18 residues. The V gene's germline CDR1 is DFQATT and CDR2 SNEGSKA (reference sequence). The CDR3 loop is CSASPVAYTGTVNTEAFF. The CDR3 DNA follows: TGCAGTGCTAGTCCCGTCGCCTATACGGGGACAGTGAACACTGAAGCTTTCTTT.

The chain employs TRBV5-4 and TRBJ1-6; 7 bases are a match to TRBD1. The germline V gene encodes CDR1 SGHNT and CDR2 YYREEE (reference sequence). Trimming at V came to 1 base and at J to 7 bases, leaving 5 bases not matched to a gene. The length of the CDR3 is 15 residues. CDR3 sequence: CASSLMAGGNSPLHF. DNA of the CDR3: TGTGCCAGCAGCTTGATGGCAGGGGGGAATTCACCCCTCCACTTT.

The chain links TRBV7-2 to TRBJ1-4; 8 nucleotides match TRBD1. Per germline, CDR1 SGHTA and CDR2 FQGNSA. The trim removed 2 bases at V and 8 bases at J, leaving 7 bases unmatched. The CDR3 has 15 amino acids. The CDR3 DNA follows: TGTGCCAGCAGCTTATTGGGACAGGCGGGCGAAAAACTGTTTTTT. It encodes CASSLLGQAGEKLFF.

J is TRBJ2-5 and V is TRBV5-1; TRBD2 is a possible D gene (7 bases). Deletions cut 6 bases from V and 4 bases from J, with 13 bases between. The CDR3 covers 13 residues. The V gene's germline CDR1 is SGHRS and CDR2 YFSETQ. The CDR3 sequence is CASMGGPRETQYF. In DNA, the CDR3 is TGCGCCAGCATGGGGGGGCCAAGAGAGACCCAGTACTTC.

This chain joins TRBV28 and TRBJ2-7; 9 nucleotides agree with TRBD1. Germline CDR1 reads MDHEN; CDR2 reads SYDVKM. CDR3 length: 16 residues. With 5 bases clipped from V and 2 bases from J, the junction kept 10 bases outside the gene matches. Here the CDR3 reads CASSLLIGTGTYEQYF. The CDR3 DNA is TGTGCCAGCAGTCTCCTCATCGGGACAGGGACCTACGAGCAGTACTTC.

As DNA, the CDR3 is TGTGCCAGCAGCTTAGGCCCGGTGATCAATTCACCCCTCCACTTT. This translates into CASSLGPVINSPLHF. The chain uses TRBV13 and TRBJ1-6; the D is unclear. The CDR3 runs 15 residues. Germline V gene lookup returns CDR1 PRHDT and CDR2 FYEKMQ (reference sequence). V lost 0 bases and J 7 bases, leaving 10 bases between the germline ends.

The gene calls are TRBV10-3 and TRBJ1-2; D ambiguous. The V and J ends lost 4 bases and 4 bases respectively, with 13 bases between them. Germline V CDR1 and CDR2: ENHRY, SYGVKD. This CDR3 is built from 14 residues. The CDR3 here is CAISGLEGGYGYTF. As DNA, the CDR3 is TGTGCCATCAGTGGGTTAGAGGGAGGCTATGGCTACACCTTC.

There are a few counts of this clone. The chain combines TRBV10-2 with TRBJ1-5, with 10 bases that match TRBD1. The CDR3 is made up of 17 amino acids. Germline trimming cut 2 bases from V and 0 bases from J; bases unmatched to any gene: 4. The V gene's germline CDR1 is WSHSY and CDR2 SAAADI. As DNA, the CDR3 is TGCGCCAGCAGTGAGGGGACAGGGGTTCGTAGCAATCAGCCCCAGCATTTT. Protein product: CASSEGTGVRSNQPQHF.

The CDR3 sequence: CASGTSTGGSDTQYF. CDR3 nucleotides: TGCGCCAGCGGGACCTCGACAGGAGGCTCAGATACGCAGTATTTT. The chain employs TRBV5-1 and TRBJ2-3; maybe TRBD1 (6 bases). CDR3 length equals 15 residues. CDR1 SGHRS and CDR2 YFSETQ come from the germline V gene. V was pared by 7 bases and J by 4 bases, with 19 bases between.

This clone was observed once. The J gene is TRBJ2-7, the V gene TRBV21-1; the D segment call TRBD1 is taken from the table without a DNA check. TRBV21-1 is deemed a pseudogene. The length of the CDR3 is 15 residues. CDR3 in DNA: TGTGCCAGCAGCGAGAGCCAGGACAGGTCGTACGAGCAGTACTTC. Translation: CASSESQDRSYEQYF.

The chain uses TRBV4-1 and TRBJ1-1; possible D gene TRBD1, 5 bases. The CDR3 is 13 residues long. Germline V lookup: CDR1 MGHRA, CDR2 YSYEKL. The V and J ends lost 10 bases and 5 bases respectively, with 17 bases between them. The CDR3 sequence: CATKGLRGTEAFF. The DNA of the CDR3 is TGCGCCACCAAGGGACTCCGAGGGACTGAAGCTTTCTTT.

The gene calls are TRBV5-4 and TRBJ2-1, with D possibly being TRBD2 (6 bases). CDR1 is SGHNT, CDR2 YYREEE, per germline (reference sequence). Trimming took 4 bases from V and 9 from J, leaving 14 bases between them. CDR3 length: 13 residues. The CDR3 loop is CASSPTRMAEQFF. The CDR3 DNA follows: TGTGCCAGCAGCCCGACTAGAATGGCTGAGCAGTTCTTC.

V is TRBV12-3 or TRBV12-4 and J is TRBJ1-4; no definite D call. Trimming removed 7 bases from V and 8 bases from J, with 11 bases in between. This CDR3 spans 12 amino acids. CDR3 nucleotide sequence: TGTGCCAGCACCTTCAGACACGAAAAACTGTTTTTT. The encoded protein is CASTFRHEKLFF.

As DNA, the CDR3 is TGTGCCAGCAGTTCCCCCAGTGCAACTAATGAAAAACTGTTTTTT. Amino acids: CASSSPSATNEKLFF. The chain links TRBV6-2 or TRBV6-3 to TRBJ1-4; D not certain. The germline V and J ends were trimmed by 4 bases and 0 bases, with 9 bases remaining between them. Germline V lookup: CDR1 MNHEY, CDR2 SVGEGT. CDR3 length: 15 residues.

The chain has TRBV5-1 and TRBJ1-1; D gene ambiguous. Germline loops: CDR1 SGHRS, CDR2 YFSETQ. The CDR3 loop spans 12 amino acids. V was clipped by 4 bases and J by 5 bases, with 9 bases between them. The CDR3 DNA sequence: TGCGCCAGCAGCGTAGGGAGAACTGAAGCTTTCTTT. It encodes CASSVGRTEAFF.

The V call is TRBV6-6, the J call TRBJ2-2; D might be TRBD1 (5 bases). V lost 0 bases and J 5 bases, leaving 10 bases between the germline ends. Looked up from germline, CDR1 is MNHNY and CDR2 is SVGAGI (reference sequence). This CDR3 contains 15 residues. The CDR3 region is CASSYSNRLTGELFF. The CDR3 nucleotides are TGTGCCAGCAGTTACTCGAACAGGCTAACCGGGGAGCTGTTTTTT.

The rearrangement joins TRBV7-3 to TRBJ2-7, with TRBD1 matching over 8 bases. The CDR3 is 15 amino acids. Germline V gives CDR1 SGHTA, CDR2 FQGTGA. Trimming cost V 5 bases and J 7 bases; bases outside gene matches: 13. The CDR3 reads CASSLGTGIRSEQYF. Written as DNA, the CDR3 is TGTGCCAGCAGCCTCGGGACAGGCATCCGGAGTGAGCAGTACTTC.

The chain couples TRBV2 to TRBJ2-1; 11 nucleotides align to TRBD2. Germline V gives CDR1 SNHLY, CDR2 FYNNEI. J was trimmed by 14 bases and V by 5 bases; bases with no gene match: 8. This CDR3 has 13 amino acids. The CDR3 sequence is CASSIGTSGGEFF. The CDR3 coding sequence is TGTGCCAGCAGTATAGGGACTAGCGGAGGGGAGTTCTTC. Full variable domain (remainder filled in from reference TRBV2 and TRBJ2-1): EPEVTQTPSHQVTQMGQEVILRCVPISNHLYFYWYRQILGQKVEFLVSFYNNEISEKSEIFDDQFSVERPDGSNFTLKIRSTKLEDSAMYFCASSIGTSGGEFFGPGTRLTVL.

This chain links TRBV7-2 with TRBJ2-3; possible D gene TRBD2, 6 bases. This CDR3 spans 16 amino acids. Germline V lookup: CDR1 SGHTA, CDR2 FQGNSA. V lost 5 bases, J lost 0 bases, and 15 bases lay in between. As DNA, the CDR3 is TGTGCCAGCAGCCCATCAGGCGGGGTTAGCACAGATACGCAGTATTTT. Its protein product is CASSPSGGVSTDTQYF.

The CDR3 DNA reads as TGTGCCAGCAGTTTACAGGGACAGTCCAGGTATGAGCAGTTCTTC. This codes for CASSLQGQSRYEQFF. The chain joins TRBV27 to TRBJ2-1, with 7 positions matching TRBD1. CDR3 size: 15 residues. Trimming cost V 2 bases and J 8 bases; bases outside gene matches: 9. CDR1 and CDR2 (germline): MNHEY, SMNVEV (reference sequence).

The V gene is TRBV19, the J gene TRBJ1-1; D not resolved. Between the trimmed V and J ends, which lost 3 bases and 1 base, there was a span of 6 bases. This CDR3 comprises 13 residues. Germline V CDR1 and CDR2: LNHDA, SQIVND (reference sequence). The chain's CDR3 is CASSIPENTEAFF. The CDR3 DNA sequence: TGTGCCAGTAGTATTCCAGAGAACACTGAAGCTTTCTTT.

The chain couples TRBV5-5 to TRBJ2-7; 9 positions agree with TRBD1. The CDR3 consists of 16 residues. Germline CDR1 reads SGHKS; CDR2 reads YYEKEE (reference sequence). V was pared by 2 bases and J by 5 bases, with 11 bases of the junction left unmatched. CDR3 DNA: TGTGCCAGCAGCTTTTTTGGGACAGGGAACCGGCACGAGCAGTACTTC. It translates to CASSFFGTGNRHEQYF.

The gene calls are TRBV5-4 and TRBJ1-2, with 7 bases matching TRBD1. After removal of 4 bases from V and 8 bases from J, the junction contained 5 bases not matched to a gene. This CDR3 comprises 12 residues. Germline V CDR1 and CDR2: SGHNT, YYREEE (reference sequence). The CDR3 DNA reads as TGTGCCAGCAGCGACAGGGATAGGGGCTACACCTTC. Translated: CASSDRDRGYTF.

The chain uses TRBV28 and TRBJ1-6; D might be TRBD1 (5 bases). Germline-derived CDR1 and CDR2 are MDHEN and SYDVKM. The CDR3 runs 13 residues. With 9 bases removed from V and 4 bases from J, the gap between germline ends came to 10 bases. CDR3 sequence: CASFPGYNSPLHF. In DNA, the CDR3 is TGTGCCAGTTTCCCAGGGTATAATTCACCCCTCCACTTT.

CDR3 region: CASSAGGGYGYTF. In nucleotides, the CDR3 is TGTGCCAGCAGCGCAGGGGGCGGGTATGGCTACACCTTC. The chain is built from TRBV6-5 and TRBJ1-2; 8 nucleotides agree with TRBD1. V lost 6 bases and J lost 5; bases outside the gene matches: 5. The germline gives CDR1 MNHEY, CDR2 SVGAGI. The CDR3 runs to 13 residues.

The CDR3, as DNA: TGTGCCAGCAGACCTCCGACAGGGGTGAAAGATCAGCCCCAGCATTTT. Translated, it gives CASRPPTGVKDQPQHF. The rearrangement joins TRBV5-7 to TRBJ1-5; 8 positions match TRBD1. TRBV5-7 is designated an ORF whose function remains uncertain. The CDR3 extends over 16 amino acids. V shed 5 bases, J shed 5 bases, and the junction held 12 bases outside the gene matches.